A selection of T cell receptor beta chains follows, all from one sample in a study of blood T cell repertoires in COVID-19. Using immunoSEQ multiplex PCR, the repertoire was profiled, and TCRdb retains in-frame clones only, with some absent. The sample lists 200,000 to 250,000 clones, about 90% occurring once. The source material was peripheral blood. Receptors were obtained from a man aged 25-45 years with COVID-19, enrolled during active disease. Each CDR3 is given with its conserved first and last residue. The order of the fields is clone size, J gene, V gene, D gene, CDR3 protein, CDR3 DNA. A D gene is named only where the DNA matches it firmly. Rows give clone size only sometimes, using once, few, many, or a class for an expanded clone.

size: NA
J: TRBJ1-1
V: TRBV7-9
D: TRBD1
CDR3: CASSLAKAGGTEAFF
DNA: TGTGCCAGCAGCTTAGCCAAAGCAGGGGGCACTGAAGCTTTCTTT

size: NA
J: TRBJ1-2
V: TRBV28
D: TRBD1
CDR3: CASSAGTAPYYGYTF
DNA: TGTGCCAGCAGTGCCGGGACAGCTCCATACTATGGCTACACCTTC

size: NA
J: TRBJ1-1
V: TRBV27
D: TRBD1
CDR3: CASSSGQGVTSEAFF
DNA: TGTGCCAGCAGTTCGGGACAGGGGGTCACTTCTGAAGCTTTCTTT

size: NA
J: TRBJ1-1
V: TRBV7-8
D: NA
CDR3: CASSLEGSVAEAFF
DNA: TGTGCCAGCAGCTTAGAGGGGTCCGTCGCTGAAGCTTTCTTT

size: NA
J: TRBJ1-6
V: TRBV30
D: TRBD1
CDR3: CASWDRGSYNSPLHF
DNA: TGTGCCAGTTGGGACAGGGGCTCCTATAATTCACCCCTCCACTTT

size: NA
J: TRBJ2-7
V: TRBV5-1
D: NA
CDR3: CASSEPGTGAYEQYF
DNA: TGCGCCAGCAGCGAGCCCGGGACTGGGGCCTACGAGCAGTACTTC

size: NA
J: TRBJ2-5
V: TRBV3-1/TRBV3-2
D: NA
CDR3: CASSTRFLSLAGKETQYF
DNA: TGTGCCAGCAGTACAAGATTCTTATCCCTGGCAGGGAAAGAGACCCAGTACTTC

size: once
J: TRBJ1-1
V: TRBV19
D: NA
CDR3: CASSMGTNTEAFF
DNA: TGTGCCAGTAGTATGGGCACAAACACTGAAGCTTTCTTT

size: NA
J: TRBJ2-1
V: TRBV11-3
D: TRBD2
CDR3: CASSPRVGLAGAFEQFF
DNA: TGTGCCAGCAGCCCGAGGGTCGGCCTAGCGGGAGCATTTGAGCAGTTCTTC

size: NA
J: TRBJ2-7
V: TRBV7-9
D: TRBD1
CDR3: CASSLVPGQGASSYEQYF
DNA: TGTGCCAGCAGCTTAGTCCCGGGACAGGGGGCCAGCTCCTACGAGCAGTACTTC

size: NA
J: TRBJ1-1
V: TRBV19
D: NA
CDR3: CASTLGGTEAFF
DNA: TGTGCCAGTACTCTAGGCGGCACTGAAGCTTTCTTT

size: NA
J: TRBJ1-5
V: TRBV7-9
D: NA
CDR3: CASSLLGGNQPQHF
DNA: TGTGCCAGCAGCTTATTGGGCGGCAATCAGCCCCAGCATTTT

size: NA
J: TRBJ1-5
V: TRBV7-9
D: NA
CDR3: CASSHGLPGNQPQHF
DNA: TGTGCCAGCAGCCATGGACTGCCAGGCAATCAGCCCCAGCATTTT

size: NA
J: TRBJ2-4
V: TRBV11-2
D: TRBD1
CDR3: CASSFTGGFSNIQYF
DNA: TGTGCCAGCAGCTTTACAGGGGGCTTTAGTAACATTCAGTACTTC

size: NA
J: TRBJ1-2
V: TRBV28
D: NA
CDR3: CASEAGALFNYGYTF
DNA: TGTGCCAGTGAGGCTGGGGCTCTATTTAACTATGGCTACACCTTC

size: few
J: TRBJ2-2
V: TRBV28
D: NA
CDR3: CASSLLRGAGEGTGELFF
DNA: TGTGCCAGCAGTTTATTAAGAGGGGCAGGGGAAGGCACCGGGGAGCTGTTTTTT

size: NA
J: TRBJ2-7
V: TRBV10-3
D: TRBD1
CDR3: CAISTGGTTYEQYF
DNA: TGTGCCATCAGCACAGGGGGAACTACCTACGAGCAGTACTTC

size: NA
J: TRBJ1-5
V: TRBV19
D: TRBD1
CDR3: CATAGTGDQPQHF
DNA: TGTGCCACCGCCGGGACAGGGGATCAGCCCCAGCATTTT

size: NA
J: TRBJ2-7
V: TRBV7-2
D: TRBD2
CDR3: CASSPSGISYEQYF
DNA: TGTGCCAGCAGCCCAAGCGGGATCTCCTACGAGCAGTACTTC

size: NA
J: TRBJ1-3
V: TRBV7-2
D: NA
CDR3: CASSGRSTGNTIYF
DNA: TGTGCCAGCAGTGGGCGAAGCACGGGAAACACCATATATTTT

size: NA
J: TRBJ2-1
V: TRBV7-8
D: NA
CDR3: CASSLEFNEQFF
DNA: TGTGCCAGCAGCTTGGAGTTTAATGAGCAGTTCTTC

size: NA
J: TRBJ2-1
V: TRBV6-5
D: NA
CDR3: CASRGQQQFF
DNA: TGTGCCAGCAGAGGACAGCAGCAGTTCTTC

size: NA
J: TRBJ1-1
V: TRBV28
D: TRBD1
CDR3: CASSAGGTGGKAFF
DNA: TGTGCCAGCAGCGCGGGGGGGACAGGGGGAAAAGCTTTCTTT

size: once
J: TRBJ2-1
V: TRBV19
D: TRBD2
CDR3: CASSIGGRIYNEQFF
DNA: TGTGCCAGTAGTATAGGCGGGAGGATCTACAATGAGCAGTTCTTC

size: NA
J: TRBJ2-7
V: TRBV30
D: NA
CDR3: CAWSVPTVTYEQYF
DNA: TGTGCCTGGAGTGTACCGACAGTAACCTACGAGCAGTACTTC

size: NA
J: TRBJ1-1
V: TRBV28
D: NA
CDR3: CASSFTDWYTEAFF
DNA: TGTGCCAGCAGTTTTACCGACTGGTACACTGAAGCTTTCTTT

size: NA
J: TRBJ2-3
V: TRBV9
D: NA
CDR3: CASSVEPGNPTQYF
DNA: TGTGCCAGCAGCGTAGAGCCCGGGAATCCTACGCAGTATTTT

size: NA
J: TRBJ2-3
V: TRBV19
D: NA
CDR3: CASSITARDTDTQYF
DNA: TGTGCCAGTAGTATCACTGCCAGGGACACAGATACGCAGTATTTT

size: NA
J: TRBJ2-2
V: TRBV12-5
D: NA
CDR3: CASGQHNTGELFF
DNA: TGTGCTAGTGGCCAACACAACACCGGGGAGCTGTTTTTT

size: NA
J: TRBJ1-1
V: TRBV19
D: NA
CDR3: CASSIVGGFWLEAFF
DNA: TGTGCCAGTAGTATAGTAGGGGGTTTCTGGTTGGAAGCTTTCTTT

size: NA
J: TRBJ2-3
V: TRBV24-1
D: TRBD1
CDR3: CATRLTGGTDTQYF
DNA: TGTGCCACCAGGCTGACAGGGGGCACAGATACGCAGTATTTT

size: NA
J: TRBJ2-7
V: TRBV7-9
D: TRBD1
CDR3: CASSRWTGGYEQYF
DNA: TGTGCCAGCAGCCGTTGGACAGGGGGCTACGAGCAGTACTTC

size: NA
J: TRBJ2-1
V: TRBV7-3
D: NA
CDR3: CASSSPAGSNEQFF
DNA: TGTGCCAGCAGCTCTCCCGCGGGCTCCAATGAGCAGTTCTTC

size: NA
J: TRBJ2-1
V: TRBV29-1
D: NA
CDR3: CSVDPAELYSYNEQFF
DNA: TGCAGCGTTGATCCAGCGGAGCTGTACTCCTACAATGAGCAGTTCTTC

size: NA
J: TRBJ1-1
V: TRBV9
D: TRBD1
CDR3: CASSVDRETEAFF
DNA: TGTGCCAGCAGCGTGGACAGGGAGACTGAAGCTTTCTTT

size: NA
J: TRBJ2-7
V: TRBV28
D: NA
CDR3: CASLQGTLTYEQYF
DNA: TGTGCCAGCTTACAGGGAACCCTTACCTACGAGCAGTACTTC

size: NA
J: TRBJ2-7
V: TRBV28
D: NA
CDR3: CAICQDGSYEQYF
DNA: TGTGCCATATGCCAGGATGGCTCCTACGAGCAGTACTTC

size: NA
J: TRBJ2-7
V: TRBV6-1
D: NA
CDR3: CASSDRAGPGEQYF
DNA: TGTGCCAGCAGTGACCGGGCGGGCCCGGGAGAGCAGTACTTC

size: NA
J: TRBJ2-7
V: TRBV27
D: NA
CDR3: CASSLWGQVRNEQYF
DNA: TGTGCCAGCAGTTTATGGGGGCAGGTAAGGAACGAGCAGTACTTC

size: NA
J: TRBJ2-1
V: TRBV7-3
D: TRBD2
CDR3: CASSPPAGGPYNEQFF
DNA: TGTGCCAGCAGCCCCCCTGCGGGGGGGCCCTACAATGAGCAGTTCTTC

size: NA
J: TRBJ2-3
V: TRBV11-1
D: TRBD1
CDR3: CASSFGQGGSADTQYF
DNA: TGTGCCAGCAGCTTCGGACAGGGTGGGTCTGCAGATACGCAGTATTTT

size: NA
J: TRBJ1-3
V: TRBV11-2
D: NA
CDR3: CASSLDRGNTIYF
DNA: TGTGCCAGCAGCTTAGATCGGGGAAACACCATATATTTT

size: NA
J: TRBJ2-7
V: TRBV4-1
D: TRBD1
CDR3: CASSQTGQGKGEQYF
DNA: TGCGCCAGCAGCCAGACAGGACAGGGTAAGGGCGAGCAGTACTTC

size: NA
J: TRBJ2-7
V: TRBV24-1
D: NA
CDR3: CATSDLINGRGYEQYF
DNA: TGTGCCACCAGTGATTTGATTAACGGCAGGGGATACGAGCAGTACTTC

size: NA
J: TRBJ2-7
V: TRBV30
D: NA
CDR3: CAWSVLSYEQYF
DNA: TGTGCCTGGAGTGTACTCTCCTACGAGCAGTACTTC

size: few
J: TRBJ1-1
V: TRBV11-2
D: NA
CDR3: CASSGVYTEAFF
DNA: TGTGCCAGCTCCGGGGTATACACTGAAGCTTTCTTT

size: NA
J: TRBJ2-7
V: TRBV4-1
D: NA
CDR3: CASSQDSPGGYEQYF
DNA: TGCGCCAGCAGCCAAGATTCCCCCGGGGGCTACGAGCAGTACTTC

size: NA
J: TRBJ2-7
V: TRBV15
D: NA
CDR3: CATSRAYSYEQYF
DNA: TGTGCCACCAGCCGCGCCTACTCCTACGAGCAGTACTTC

size: once
J: TRBJ2-2
V: TRBV11-3
D: NA
CDR3: CASSLGGSGELFF
DNA: TGTGCCAGCAGCTTAGGAGGGTCCGGGGAGCTGTTTTTT

size: NA
J: TRBJ1-3
V: TRBV5-1
D: NA
CDR3: CASSQSGVSGNTIYF
DNA: TGCGCCAGCAGCCAGTCAGGGGTCTCTGGAAACACCATATATTTT

size: NA
J: TRBJ2-7
V: TRBV19
D: TRBD1
CDR3: CASSLYLGQGYEQYF
DNA: TGTGCCAGTAGTCTCTATTTGGGACAGGGCTACGAGCAGTACTTC

size: NA
J: TRBJ2-2
V: TRBV10-3
D: TRBD1
CDR3: CAIRTGAGELFF
DNA: TGTGCCATCCGAACAGGGGCCGGGGAGCTGTTTTTT

size: NA
J: TRBJ2-1
V: TRBV7-9
D: TRBD1
CDR3: CASSGQDARSYNEQFF
DNA: TGTGCCAGCAGCGGACAGGACGCCCGATCCTACAATGAGCAGTTCTTC

size: NA
J: TRBJ2-2
V: TRBV10-3
D: TRBD1
CDR3: CATSPGTVNTGELFF
DNA: TGTGCCACCTCCCCCGGGACAGTGAACACCGGGGAGCTGTTTTTT